This TCR beta chain was found in a study of beta chain features in type 1 diabetes. This CDR3 has 14 amino acids. V was clipped by 7 bases and J by 1 base, with 13 bases between them. Germline lookup yields CDR1 MDHEN and CDR2 SYDVKM. Via CD45RO/CCR7/CD25/CD127/CD95/CD27, cells of the CD4+ naive, central memory, regulatory and stem cell-like memory subsets were sorted. Every isolated RNA sample was fully reverse transcribed, so sequencing captured expressed TCRB transcripts. The protocol was immunoSEQ multiplex PCR, while the TCRdb copy is restricted to in-frame clones and leaves out a portion. Found here are under 300,000 clones, approximately 8.1% of them singletons; the top ten hold under 1.3%.

The sequenced sample was central memory CD4+ T cells from blood. This receptor was identified in a woman under 30 in good health. The chain carries TRBV28 and TRBJ1-2, with D perhaps matching TRBD1 (5 bases). CDR3 DNA: TGTGCCAGCACCGGGGCCCACCATAACTATGGCTACACCTTC. Translation gives CASTGAHHNYGYTF.